These 5 T cell receptor beta chains were sequenced from one sample in a study of T-cell memory formation after mild COVID-19. One entry per CDR3 protein results from TCRdb running MiXCR on the 5' RACE reads. The data show more than 150,000 distinct CDR3 sequences, about 18% seen once. Sequencing used PBMCs or a T cell subset sorted from them (not recorded which). Every receptor here comes from a man in his late teens or twenties who had mild COVID-19 (a few samples of this study predate the infection). Cell type and time point are not known.

About this clonotype itself: A much more abundant neighbour one base away suggests this may be a read error. The gene calls are TRBV7-2 and TRBJ1-5; the D gene is possibly TRBD1 (6 bases). The CDR3 extends over 15 amino acids. Germline V gives CDR1 SGHTA, CDR2 FQGNSA. The CDR3, as DNA: TGTGACAGCAGCTTAGGGTACAGGGAAAGTCAGCCCCAGCATTTT. It specifies CDSSLGYRESQPQHF.

A few counts support this clonotype. The rearrangement links TRBV3-1 to TRBJ1-2, with 9 nucleotides matching TRBD1. V lost 0 bases and J lost 8; bases outside the gene matches: 4. This CDR3 has 14 amino acids. Germline V gene sequence: CDR1 LGHDT, CDR2 YNNKEL (reference sequence). The CDR3 sequence is CASSQEGQGYGYTF. Here the CDR3 DNA reads TGTGCCAGCAGCCAAGAGGGACAGGGATACGGCTACACCTTC. Combining the CDR3 with reference TRBV3-1 and TRBJ1-2 gives the whole variable domain DTAVSQTPKYLVTQMGNDKSIKCEQNLGHDTMYWYKQDSKKFLKIMFSYNNKELIINETVPNRFSPKSPDKAHLNLHINSLELGDSAVYFCASSQEGQGYGYTFGSGTRLTVV.

This clonotype was found a few times. The chain combines TRBV6-2 or TRBV6-3 with TRBJ2-1; 12 bases map to TRBD2. Germline CDR1 is MNHEY and CDR2 is SVGEGT. The ends lost 6 bases at V and 8 bases at J; junction bases unmatched: 14. The CDR3 is made up of 17 amino acids. CDR3 nucleotide sequence: TGTGCCAGCAGCCGGAGACTAGCGGGGGATATCGTCGATGAGCAGTTCTTC. Amino acids: CASSRRLAGDIVDEQFF.

This clonotype was detected a few times. The chain recombines TRBV12-3 or TRBV12-4 with TRBJ2-5; the D gene could be TRBD1 or TRBD2 (6 bases each). This CDR3 region has 14 residues. The V end lost 3 bases, the J end lost 4 bases, and 12 bases lay between the germline ends. CDR3 residues: CASSFPGARETQYF. As DNA, the CDR3 is TGTGCCAGCAGTTTTCCGGGGGCCCGAGAGACCCAGTACTTC.

This clonotype appeared a few times. In DNA form, the CDR3 reads TGCAGCGTGCAACTAGCGGGGGGGAACACCGGGGAGCTGTTTTTT. The encoded protein is CSVQLAGGNTGELFF. V is TRBV29-1 and J is TRBJ2-2; 12 bases are a match to TRBD2. The CDR3 has 15 residues. After removal of 6 bases from V and 1 base from J, the junction contained 3 bases not matched to a gene. CDR1 is SQVTM, CDR2 ANQGSEA, per germline.